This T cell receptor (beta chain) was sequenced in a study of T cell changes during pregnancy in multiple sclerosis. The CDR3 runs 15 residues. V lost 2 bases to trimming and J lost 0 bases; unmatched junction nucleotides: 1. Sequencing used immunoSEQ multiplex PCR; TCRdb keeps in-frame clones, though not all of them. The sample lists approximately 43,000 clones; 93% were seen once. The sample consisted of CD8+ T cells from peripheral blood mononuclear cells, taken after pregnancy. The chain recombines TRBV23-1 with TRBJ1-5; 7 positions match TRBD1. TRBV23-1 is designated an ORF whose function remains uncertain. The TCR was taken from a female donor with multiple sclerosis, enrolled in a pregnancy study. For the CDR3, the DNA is TGCGCCAGCAGTCAAAACAGGGGTAGCAATCAGCCCCAGCATTTT. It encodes CASSQNRGSNQPQHF.